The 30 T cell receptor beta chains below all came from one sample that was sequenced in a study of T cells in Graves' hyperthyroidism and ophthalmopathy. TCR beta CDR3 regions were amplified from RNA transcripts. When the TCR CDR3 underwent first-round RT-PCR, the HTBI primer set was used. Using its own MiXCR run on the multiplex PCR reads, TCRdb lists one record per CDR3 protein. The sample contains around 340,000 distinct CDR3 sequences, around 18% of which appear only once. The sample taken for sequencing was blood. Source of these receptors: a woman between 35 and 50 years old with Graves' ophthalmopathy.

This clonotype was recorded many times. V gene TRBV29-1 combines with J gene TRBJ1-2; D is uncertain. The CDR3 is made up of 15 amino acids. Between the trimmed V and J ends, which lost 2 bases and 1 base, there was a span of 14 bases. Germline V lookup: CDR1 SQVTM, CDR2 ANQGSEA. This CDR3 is CSVEFTRGSNYGYTF. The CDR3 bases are TGCAGCGTTGAATTCACACGAGGGAGTAACTATGGCTACACCTTC.

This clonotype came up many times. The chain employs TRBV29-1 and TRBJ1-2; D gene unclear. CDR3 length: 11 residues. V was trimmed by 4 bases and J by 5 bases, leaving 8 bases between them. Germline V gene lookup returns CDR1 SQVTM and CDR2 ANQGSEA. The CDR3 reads CSVVGGYGYTF. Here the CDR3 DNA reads TGCAGCGTTGTTGGCGGTTATGGCTACACCTTC.

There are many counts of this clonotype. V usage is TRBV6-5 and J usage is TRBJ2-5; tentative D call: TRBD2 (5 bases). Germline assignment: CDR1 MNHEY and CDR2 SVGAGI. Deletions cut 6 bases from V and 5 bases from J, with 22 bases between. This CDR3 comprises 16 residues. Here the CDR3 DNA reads TGTGCCAGCAGCCCGCCCCGGCGGGCGCGGTTGGAGACCCAGTACTTC. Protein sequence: CASSPPRRARLETQYF.

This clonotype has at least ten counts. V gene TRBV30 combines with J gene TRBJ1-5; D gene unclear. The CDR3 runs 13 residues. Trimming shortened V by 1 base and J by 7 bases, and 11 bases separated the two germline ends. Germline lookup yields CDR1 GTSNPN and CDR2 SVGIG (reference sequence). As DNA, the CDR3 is TGTGCCTGGAGTGGGGGTTTGGAACAGCCCCAGCATTTT. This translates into CAWSGGLEQPQHF. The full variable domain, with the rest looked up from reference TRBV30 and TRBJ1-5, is SQTIHQWPATLVQPVGSPLSLECTVEGTSNPNLYWYRQAAGRGLQLLFYSVGIGQISSEVPQNLSASRPQDRQFILSSKKLLLSDSGFYLCAWSGGLEQPQHFGDGTRLSIL.

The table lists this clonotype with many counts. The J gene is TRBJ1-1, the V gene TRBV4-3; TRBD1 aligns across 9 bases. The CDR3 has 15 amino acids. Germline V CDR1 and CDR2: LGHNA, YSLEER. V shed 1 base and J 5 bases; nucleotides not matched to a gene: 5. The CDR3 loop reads CASSQGDRDVTEAFF. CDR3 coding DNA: TGCGCCAGCAGCCAAGGGGACAGGGATGTTACTGAAGCTTTCTTT.

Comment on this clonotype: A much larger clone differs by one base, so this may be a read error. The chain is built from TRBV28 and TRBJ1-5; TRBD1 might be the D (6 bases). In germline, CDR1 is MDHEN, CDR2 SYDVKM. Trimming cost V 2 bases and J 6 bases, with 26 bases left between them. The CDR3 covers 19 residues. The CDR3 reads CASSLLGAGFGSVGQPQHF. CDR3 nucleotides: TGTGCCAGCAGTTTACTGGGGGCAGGCTTCGGGAGTGTAGGTCAGCCCCAGCATTTT. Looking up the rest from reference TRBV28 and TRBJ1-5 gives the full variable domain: DVKVTQSSRYLVKRTGEKVFLECVQDMDHENMFWYRQDPGLGLRLIYFSYDVKMKEKGDIPEGYSVSREKKERFSLILESASTNQTSMYLCASSLLGAGFGSVGQPQHFGDGTRLSIL.

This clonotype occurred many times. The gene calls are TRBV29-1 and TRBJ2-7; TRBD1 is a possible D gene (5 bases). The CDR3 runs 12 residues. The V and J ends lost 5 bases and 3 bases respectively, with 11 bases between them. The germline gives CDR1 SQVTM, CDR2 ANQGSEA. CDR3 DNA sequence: TGCAGCGTTCGTGGCAGGGTCTACGAGCAGTACTTC. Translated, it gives CSVRGRVYEQYF.

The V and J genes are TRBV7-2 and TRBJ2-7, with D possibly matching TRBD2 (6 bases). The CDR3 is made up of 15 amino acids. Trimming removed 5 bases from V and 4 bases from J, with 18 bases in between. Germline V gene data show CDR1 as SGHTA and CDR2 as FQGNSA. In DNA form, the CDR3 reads TGTGCCAGCAGCGCACGGGCCGGGAGACATTACGAGCAGTACTTC. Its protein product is CASSARAGRHYEQYF.

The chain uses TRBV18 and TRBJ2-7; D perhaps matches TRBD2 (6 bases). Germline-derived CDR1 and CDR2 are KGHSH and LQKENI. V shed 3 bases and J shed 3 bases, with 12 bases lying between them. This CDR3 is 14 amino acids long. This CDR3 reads CASSPGGLFYEQYF. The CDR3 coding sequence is TGTGCCAGCTCACCCGGGGGACTTTTCTACGAGCAGTACTTC.

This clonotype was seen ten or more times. The DNA of the CDR3 is TGTGCCAGCAGTGAAAAATGGGGGTATGGAACTAGCAATCAGCCCCAGCATTTT. This codes for CASSEKWGYGTSNQPQHF. This chain connects TRBV6-1 to TRBJ1-5; the D gene is possibly TRBD1 (5 bases). Per the germline V gene, CDR1 is MNHNS and CDR2 is SASEGT. The ends were cut back, 2 bases at V and 0 bases at J, with 17 bases in the middle. This CDR3 is 18 amino acids long.

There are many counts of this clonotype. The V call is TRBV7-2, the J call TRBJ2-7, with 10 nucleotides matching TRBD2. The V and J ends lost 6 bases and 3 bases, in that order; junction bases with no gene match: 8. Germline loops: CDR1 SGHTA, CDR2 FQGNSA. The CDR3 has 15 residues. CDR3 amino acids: CASSSSSSGSYEQYF. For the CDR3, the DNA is TGTGCCAGCAGTAGCTCCTCTAGCGGGAGCTACGAGCAGTACTTC.

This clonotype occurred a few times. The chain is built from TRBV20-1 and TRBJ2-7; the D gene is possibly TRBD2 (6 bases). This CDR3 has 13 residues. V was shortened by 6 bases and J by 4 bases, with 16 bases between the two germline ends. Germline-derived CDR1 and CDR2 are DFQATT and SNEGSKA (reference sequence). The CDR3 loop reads CSAPADYPYEQYF. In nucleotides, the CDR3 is TGCAGTGCCCCAGCGGACTACCCGTACGAGCAGTACTTC.

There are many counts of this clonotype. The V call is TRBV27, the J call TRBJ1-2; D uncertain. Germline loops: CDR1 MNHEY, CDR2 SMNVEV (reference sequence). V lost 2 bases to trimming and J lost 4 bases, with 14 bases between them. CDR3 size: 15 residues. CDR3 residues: CASSLVPGELYGYTF. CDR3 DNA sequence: TGTGCCAGCAGTTTAGTTCCCGGGGAACTCTATGGCTACACCTTC.

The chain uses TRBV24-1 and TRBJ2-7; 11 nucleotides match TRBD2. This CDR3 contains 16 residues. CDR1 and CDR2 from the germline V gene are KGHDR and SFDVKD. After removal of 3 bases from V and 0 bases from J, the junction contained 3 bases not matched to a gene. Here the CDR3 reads CATSDGTSGHSYEQYF. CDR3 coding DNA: TGTGCCACCAGTGATGGGACTAGCGGACACTCCTACGAGCAGTACTTC.

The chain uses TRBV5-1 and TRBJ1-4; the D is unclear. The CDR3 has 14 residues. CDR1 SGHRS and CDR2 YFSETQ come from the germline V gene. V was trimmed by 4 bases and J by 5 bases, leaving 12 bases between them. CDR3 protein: CASSTNPRNEKLFF. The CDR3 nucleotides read TGCGCCAGCAGCACAAACCCCAGGAATGAAAAACTGTTTTTT. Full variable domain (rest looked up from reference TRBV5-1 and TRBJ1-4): KAGVTQTPRYLIKTRGQQVTLSCSPISGHRSVSWYQQTPGQGLQFLFEYFSETQRNKGNFPGRFSGRQFSNSRSEMNVSTLELGDSALYLCASSTNPRNEKLFFGSGTQLSVL.

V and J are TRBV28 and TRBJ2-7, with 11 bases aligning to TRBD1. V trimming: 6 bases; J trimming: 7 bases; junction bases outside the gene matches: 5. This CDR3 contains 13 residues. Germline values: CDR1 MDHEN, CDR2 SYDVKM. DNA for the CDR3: TGTGCCAGCAGGGACAGGGGGCTGGGTGAGCAGTACTTC. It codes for CASRDRGLGEQYF.

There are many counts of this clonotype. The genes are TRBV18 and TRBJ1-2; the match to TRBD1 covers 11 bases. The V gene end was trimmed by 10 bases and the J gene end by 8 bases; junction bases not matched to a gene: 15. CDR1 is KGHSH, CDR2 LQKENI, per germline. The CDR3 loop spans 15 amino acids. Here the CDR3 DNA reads TGTGCCACCCGGACCCCGGGACAGGGGGACTGGGGCTACACCTTC. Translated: CATRTPGQGDWGYTF.

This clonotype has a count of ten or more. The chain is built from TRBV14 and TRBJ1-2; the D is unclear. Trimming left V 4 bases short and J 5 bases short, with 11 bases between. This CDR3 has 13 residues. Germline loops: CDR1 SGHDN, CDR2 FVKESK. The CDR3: CASSLGPMYGYTF. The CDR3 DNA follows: TGTGCCAGCAGCCTCGGACCGATGTATGGCTACACCTTC.

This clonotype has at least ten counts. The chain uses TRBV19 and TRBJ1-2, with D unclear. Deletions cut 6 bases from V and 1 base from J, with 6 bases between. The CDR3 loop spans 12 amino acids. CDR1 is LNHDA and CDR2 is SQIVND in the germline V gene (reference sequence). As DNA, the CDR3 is TGTGCCAGTAGGAGCGATAACTATGGCTACACCTTC. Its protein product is CASRSDNYGYTF.

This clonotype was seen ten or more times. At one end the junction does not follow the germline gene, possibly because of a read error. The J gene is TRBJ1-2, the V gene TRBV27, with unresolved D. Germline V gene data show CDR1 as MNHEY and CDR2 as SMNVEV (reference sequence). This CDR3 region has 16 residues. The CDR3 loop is CASSFQAQSGVGGYAF. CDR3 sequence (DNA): TGTGCCAGCAGTTTCCAAGCCCAGAGCGGCGTTGGTGGCTACGCCTTC.

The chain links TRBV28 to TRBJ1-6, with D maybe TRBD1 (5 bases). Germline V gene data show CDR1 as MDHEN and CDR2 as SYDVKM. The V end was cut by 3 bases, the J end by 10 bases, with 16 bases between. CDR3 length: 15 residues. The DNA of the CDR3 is TGTGCCAGCAGTTTTTTTGGCAGGGTGGCATCACCCCTCCACTTT. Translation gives CASSFFGRVASPLHF.

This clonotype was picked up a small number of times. CDR3 nucleotide sequence: TGCGCCAGCAGCCAAGATCTACTCCCTCAGCCCCAGCATTTT. Translating gives CASSQDLLPQPQHF. The rearrangement links TRBV4-1 to TRBJ1-5; D not resolved. CDR3 size: 14 residues. Germline CDR1 MGHRA, CDR2 YSYEKL. V was shortened by 0 bases and J by 6 bases, with 9 bases between the two germline ends.

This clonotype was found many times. The CDR3: CASGPGGTGGRQPQHF. As DNA, the CDR3 is TGTGCTAGTGGTCCCGGAGGGACAGGGGGCCGTCAGCCCCAGCATTTT. V is TRBV12-5 and J is TRBJ1-5; 12 nucleotides align to TRBD1. The CDR3 sequence is 16 residues long. CDR1 LGHNT and CDR2 FRNRAP come from the germline V gene. Losses at the gene ends were 5 bases for V and 6 bases for J; bases not matched to a gene: 8.

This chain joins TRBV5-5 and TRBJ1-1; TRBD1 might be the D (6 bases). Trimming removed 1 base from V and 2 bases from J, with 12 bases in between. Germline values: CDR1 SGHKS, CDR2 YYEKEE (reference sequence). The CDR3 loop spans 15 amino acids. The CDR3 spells CASSLPDSLNTEAFF. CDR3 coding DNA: TGTGCCAGCAGCTTGCCGGACAGTCTTAACACTGAAGCTTTCTTT.

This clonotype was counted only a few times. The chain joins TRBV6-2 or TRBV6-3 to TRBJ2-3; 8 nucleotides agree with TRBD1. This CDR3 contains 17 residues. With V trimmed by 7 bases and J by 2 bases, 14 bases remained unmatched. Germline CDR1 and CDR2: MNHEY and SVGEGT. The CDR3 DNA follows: TGTGCCAGCACCCCTAGGACAGGGAATCTTAACACAGATACGCAGTATTTT. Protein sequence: CASTPRTGNLNTDTQYF.

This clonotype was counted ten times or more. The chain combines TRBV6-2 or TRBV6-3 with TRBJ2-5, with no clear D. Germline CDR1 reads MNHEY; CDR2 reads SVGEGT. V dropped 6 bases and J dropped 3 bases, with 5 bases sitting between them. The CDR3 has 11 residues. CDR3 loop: CASSYKETQYF. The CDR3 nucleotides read TGTGCCAGCAGCTATAAAGAGACCCAGTACTTC.

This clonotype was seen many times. Here the CDR3 reads CASSYSTFTRSVPQETQYF. The CDR3 bases are TGTGCCAGCAGTTACTCAACCTTTACGCGGAGCGTCCCGCAAGAGACCCAGTACTTC. This chain links TRBV6-2 or TRBV6-3 with TRBJ2-5; D is unclear. Germline loops: CDR1 MNHEY, CDR2 SVGEGT. V lost 0 bases, J lost 2 bases, and 22 bases lay in between. The CDR3 spans 19 residues.

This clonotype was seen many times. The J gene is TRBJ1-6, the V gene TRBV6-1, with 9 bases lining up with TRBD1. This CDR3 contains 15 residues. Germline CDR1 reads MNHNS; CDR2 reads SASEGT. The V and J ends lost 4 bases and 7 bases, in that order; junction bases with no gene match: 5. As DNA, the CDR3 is TGTGCCAGCAGTGTTGGACAGGGGAGGAATTCACCCCTCCACTTT. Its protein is CASSVGQGRNSPLHF.

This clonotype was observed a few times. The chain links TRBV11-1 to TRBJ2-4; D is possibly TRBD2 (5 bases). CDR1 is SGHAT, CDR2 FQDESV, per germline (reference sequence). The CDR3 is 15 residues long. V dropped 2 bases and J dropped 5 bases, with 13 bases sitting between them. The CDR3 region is CASSLRSGGENIQYF. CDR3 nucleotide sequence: TGTGCCAGCAGCTTAAGGTCCGGAGGCGAAAACATTCAGTACTTC.

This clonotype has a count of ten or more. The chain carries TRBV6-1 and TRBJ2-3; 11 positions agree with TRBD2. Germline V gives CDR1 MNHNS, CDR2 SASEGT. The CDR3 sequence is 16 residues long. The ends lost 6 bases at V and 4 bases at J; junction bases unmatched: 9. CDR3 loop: CASSQTSGRLADTQYF. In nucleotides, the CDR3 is TGTGCCAGCAGCCAAACTAGCGGGAGATTAGCAGATACGCAGTATTTT.